This TCR beta chain was observed in a study of shared clonotypes between healthy human individuals. The length of the CDR3 is 15 residues. The germline V and J ends were trimmed by 1 base and 1 base, with 10 bases remaining between them. Germline loops: CDR1 SEHNR, CDR2 FQNEAQ (reference sequence). Assay used: immunoSEQ multiplex PCR; TCRdb lists only in-frame clones, some missing. This sample yields about 590,000 clones, of which around 95% are seen a single time; 0.085% to 0.11% belongs to the top ten. CD45RO negativity and positive selection for CCR7 defined naive CD8 cells, a population that excluded terminally differentiated effector memory CD45RA+ cells. The donors, all of them Caucasian adults, lived in Nashville, Tennessee.

This rearrangement joins TRBV7-9 to TRBJ2-5; no definite D call. The sample comprised naive CD8+ T cells sorted from blood. The receptor comes from a woman in her 30s in good health. The CDR3 bases are TGTGCCAGCAGCTTAGAGTCCGGACGCCAAGAGACCCAGTACTTC. Protein sequence: CASSLESGRQETQYF. The full variable domain, rest sourced from reference TRBV7-9 and TRBJ2-5, is DTGVSQNPRHKITKRGQNVTFRCDPISEHNRLYWYRQTLGQGPEFLTYFQNEAQLEKSRLLSDRFSAERPKGSFSTLEIQRTEQGDSAMYLCASSLESGRQETQYFGPGTRLLVL.